The rows below give T cell receptor beta chains drawn from one sample of a study of cytotoxic CD8 clonotypes in ibrutinib-treated CLL. TCRdb's table, derived via immunoSEQ multiplex PCR, lists solely in-frame clones and lacks some. The sample includes 150,000 to 200,000 clones, more than 70% of them seen just once. The sample in question was PBMCs, obtained at disease progression, from a patient treated with ibrutinib. The receptor set was obtained from a human donor with chronic lymphocytic leukemia. CDR3s include the opening cysteine and the closing phenylalanine or tryptophan. A D gene is named only where the DNA matches it firmly. The size field is filled for only some rows; it gives once, few, many or a size class.

D	V	J	size	DNA	CDR3
NA	TRBV4-1	TRBJ1-3	few	TGCGCCAGCAGCCAAGATGGTGGGGGGTCGCGGGGAAACACCATATATTTT	CASSQDGGGSRGNTIYF
NA	TRBV30	TRBJ2-3	NA	TGTGCCTGGAGTGTAGGGGGGGCCCTTTTCGCAGATACGCAGTATTTT	CAWSVGGALFADTQYF
TRBD2	TRBV5-5	TRBJ2-1	few	TGTGCCAGCAGCTTGGTTCCGAGCGGGAGGGGCGATGAGCAGTTCTTC	CASSLVPSGRGDEQFF
TRBD1	TRBV5-5	TRBJ2-7	NA	TGTGCCAGCAGCCGGACAGGGTCCTACGAGCAGTACTTC	CASSRTGSYEQYF
NA	TRBV5-1	TRBJ2-2	NA	TGCGCCAGCAGCTTGGAGGCGGCGTACAACACCGGGGAGCTGTTTTTT	CASSLEAAYNTGELFF
TRBD1	TRBV19	TRBJ2-3	NA	TGTGCCAGCAGGACAGGGGGCGGCACAGATACGCAGTATTTT	CASRTGGGTDTQYF
TRBD1	TRBV5-6	TRBJ2-5	NA	TGTGCCAGCAGCACCCCGGGACAGGGGATCGAGACCCAGTACTTC	CASSTPGQGIETQYF
NA	TRBV28	TRBJ1-1	NA	TGTGCCAGCAATCCCTCATACATGAACACTGAAGCTTTCTTT	CASNPSYMNTEAFF
TRBD2	TRBV5-6	TRBJ2-2	NA	TGTGCCAGCAGCTTGGCCCATTTAGCGGGAGGGCCAAGACGACTGTTTTTT	CASSLAHLAGGPRRLFF
NA	TRBV6-1	TRBJ1-2	NA	TGTGCCAGCAGTGAAGTAATTGGGGTTACCTATGGCTACACCTTC	CASSEVIGVTYGYTF
NA	TRBV10-3	TRBJ2-1	once	TGTGCCATCATTAGCGGACCTTCCTACAATGAGCAGTTCTTC	CAIISGPSYNEQFF
TRBD2	TRBV5-1	TRBJ2-7	NA	TGCGCCAGCAGCGGACGGACTAGCGGGAGGGGTTACGAGCAGTACTTC	CASSGRTSGRGYEQYF
TRBD2	TRBV5-1	TRBJ2-7	NA	TGCGCCAGCAGCCCCTATGGGACTAGCGAGGGCTACGAGCAGTACTTC	CASSPYGTSEGYEQYF
NA	TRBV30	TRBJ1-3	NA	TGTGCCTGGAGTGTAAAATGGGGCGTCGCTAGAAACACCATATATTTT	CAWSVKWGVARNTIYF
TRBD1	TRBV28	TRBJ1-5	NA	TGTGCCGGTGGGACAGGGGGCGGACAGCCCCAGCATTTT	CAGGTGGGQPQHF
NA	TRBV19	TRBJ2-3	NA	TGTGCCAGTAGTTCCACAGGGACCCGAGGTCCAGATACGCAGTATTTT	CASSSTGTRGPDTQYF
TRBD2	TRBV30	TRBJ2-5	NA	TGTGCCTGGAGTCGCGCTAGCGGATATGAGACCCAGTACTTC	CAWSRASGYETQYF
NA	TRBV29-1	TRBJ2-7	once	TGCAGCGTCACAGCGGTTATGGGAGGCGAGCAGTACTTC	CSVTAVMGGEQYF
TRBD1	TRBV25-1	TRBJ2-7	NA	TGTGCCAGCAGGGGGGGGTTTGGGACAGGGCTGGACGAGCAGTACTTC	CASRGGFGTGLDEQYF
TRBD1	TRBV10-3	TRBJ1-3	NA	TGTGCCATCAGTGAGTCGGCAGGGGGCACCTCTGGAAACACCATATATTTT	CAISESAGGTSGNTIYF
NA	TRBV4-3	TRBJ2-7	once	TGCGCCAGCAGCCAAGATTTGGGAGGTACCCATGAGCAGTACTTC	CASSQDLGGTHEQYF
NA	TRBV28	TRBJ2-7	NA	TGTGCCAGCACCCAGGTAGGGGCGGGAAACGAGCAGTACTTC	CASTQVGAGNEQYF
TRBD1	TRBV27	TRBJ2-2	NA	TGTGCCAGCAGTTCGTCCTACGACAGGGGTGAGCTGTTTTTT	CASSSSYDRGELFF
NA	TRBV7-7	TRBJ1-1	NA	TGTGCTAGCAGCCAACTCCCCGACACTGAAGCTTTCTTT	CASSQLPDTEAFF
TRBD1	TRBV28	TRBJ1-2	NA	TGTGCCAGCAGTGGACAGGGGCACTATGGCTACACCTTC	CASSGQGHYGYTF
NA	TRBV6-5	TRBJ2-5	NA	TGTGCCAGCAGTTACGCCGTAGGGGTGGGTTTTGAGACCCAGTACTTC	CASSYAVGVGFETQYF
NA	TRBV28	TRBJ2-7	NA	TGTGCCAGCAGTCCGGGCTCATTTGCCTACGAGCAGTACTTC	CASSPGSFAYEQYF
TRBD1	TRBV5-4	TRBJ1-2	medium-sized	TGTGCCAGCAGCTTGTCCGGGACAGGGGATGGCTACACCTTC	CASSLSGTGDGYTF
NA	TRBV19	TRBJ2-7	NA	TGTGCCAGTAGTATCGTGGCTAGCGTATACGAGCAGTACTTC	CASSIVASVYEQYF
NA	TRBV6-1	TRBJ2-1	NA	TGTGCCAGCAGTCTACAGAACAGTTACAATGAGCAGTTCTTC	CASSLQNSYNEQFF
TRBD2	TRBV9	TRBJ2-1	NA	TGTGCCAGCAGTTCGGGGCGGGAGAGGGAGCAGTTCTTC	CASSSGREREQFF
TRBD2	TRBV5-1	TRBJ2-3	NA	TGCGCCAGCAGCAGGAGACTAGCGGAAACAGATACGCAGTATTTT	CASSRRLAETDTQYF
NA	TRBV7-2	TRBJ1-5	NA	TGTGCCAGCAGCTTAGGGGGCGTCAATCAGCCCCAGCATTTT	CASSLGGVNQPQHF
TRBD2	TRBV9	TRBJ2-2	NA	TGTGCCAGCAGCTTTGGACTAGCGGGAGGAACCGGGGAGCTGTTTTTT	CASSFGLAGGTGELFF
NA	TRBV2	TRBJ2-1	NA	TGTGCCAGCACGGTCACCTTCTACAATGAGCAGTTCTTC	CASTVTFYNEQFF
TRBD2	TRBV2	TRBJ2-7	NA	TGTGCCAGCAATCGCGGGAGGGACAACGAGCAGTACTTC	CASNRGRDNEQYF
TRBD1	TRBV6-5	TRBJ2-7	NA	TGTGCCACATCACGGGACAGAACCTACGAGCAGTACTTC	CATSRDRTYEQYF
NA	TRBV7-3	TRBJ1-2	NA	TGTGCCAGCAGCTCTTTGCGGGCAATCGACACCTTC	CASSSLRAIDTF
NA	TRBV11-2	TRBJ2-7	once	TGTGCCAGCAGCTTCGGTAGCGCCGTCTCCTACGAGCAGTACTTC	CASSFGSAVSYEQYF
TRBD2	TRBV30	TRBJ2-1	NA	TGTGCCTGGAACCCCGGGACTAGCGGATACAATGAGCAGTTCTTC	CAWNPGTSGYNEQFF
NA	TRBV2	TRBJ1-1	NA	TGTGCCAGCAGTGACGGTTTCGGAGAAGCTTTCTTT	CASSDGFGEAFF
NA	TRBV7-2	TRBJ1-2	NA	TGTGCCAGCAGCTTAGTCGCAGACTTTCATGGCTACACCTTC	CASSLVADFHGYTF
TRBD2	TRBV9	TRBJ2-1	NA	TGTGCCAGCAGCACGAGACTAGCGGGAGATTCCTACAATGAGCAGTTCTTC	CASSTRLAGDSYNEQFF
TRBD1	TRBV12-5	TRBJ1-2	NA	TGTGCTAGTGGTTCCTCCGGACAGGGCTACTATGGCTACACCTTC	CASGSSGQGYYGYTF
TRBD1	TRBV11-2	TRBJ1-1	NA	TGTGCCAGCAGCTTGCAGGGGGGTTTGGGCACTGAAGCTTTCTTT	CASSLQGGLGTEAFF
NA	TRBV5-1	TRBJ1-4	NA	TGCGCCAGCAGCTTGGGGAGGGGAGAGGATGAAAAACTGTTTTTT	CASSLGRGEDEKLFF
NA	TRBV9	TRBJ2-1	NA	TGTGCCAGCAGCGTAGTGACGGGAGTAGGTCTCAATGAGCAGTTCTTC	CASSVVTGVGLNEQFF
NA	TRBV27	TRBJ1-5	NA	TGTGCCAGCAGTTCGGCTGGACTAGGGGGCAATCAGCCCCAGCATTTT	CASSSAGLGGNQPQHF
TRBD1	TRBV5-1	TRBJ2-7	NA	TGCGCCAGCAGCTTGGAAGGCTATGGACAGGCCTACGAGCAGTACTTC	CASSLEGYGQAYEQYF
TRBD1	TRBV28	TRBJ1-2	NA	TGTGCCAGCAGTTCCCCTCTCAGACAGGGCTTAGAAGGGGGCTACACCTTC	CASSSPLRQGLEGGYTF
NA	TRBV7-3	TRBJ2-1	once	TGTGCCAGCAGCTTAAGTCCTCCCCGCCGGCCAGGCGCCCGATACTCCTACAATGAGCAGTTCTTC	CASSLSPPRRPGARYSYNEQFF
NA	TRBV6-6	TRBJ1-1	few	TGTGCCAGCAGTTACCGGGGGAACACTGAAGCTTTCTTT	CASSYRGNTEAFF
TRBD2	TRBV11-2	TRBJ2-5	NA	TGTGCCAGCACCGTGGGGGGGATCAACCGGCTTACCCAAGAGACCCAGTACTTC	CASTVGGINRLTQETQYF